A single T cell receptor (beta chain) is shown here with its context. This specimen belongs to a study of blood T cell repertoires in COVID-19. TCRdb's table, derived via immunoSEQ multiplex PCR, lists solely in-frame clones and lacks some. The profile shows roughly 380,000 clones, approximately 84% of them singletons. V lost 6 bases, J lost 1 base, and 6 bases stayed unmatched. The CDR3 is 17 residues long. Germline CDR1 reads MRHNA; CDR2 reads SNTAGT. Enrolled through a virtual design, the participants were between roughly 18 and 95 years of age and came from under 30 US areas. The sequenced material came from PBMCs or T cells enriched from blood (not recorded which). The genes are TRBV6-4 and TRBJ2-1; 13 bases match TRBD2. This sequence originates from a woman aged 25 to 39 who had recovered from COVID-19. The CDR3 here is CASRPTSGGASYNEQFF. CDR3 nucleotide sequence: TGTGCCAGCAGGCCTACTAGCGGGGGGGCTTCCTACAATGAGCAGTTCTTC.